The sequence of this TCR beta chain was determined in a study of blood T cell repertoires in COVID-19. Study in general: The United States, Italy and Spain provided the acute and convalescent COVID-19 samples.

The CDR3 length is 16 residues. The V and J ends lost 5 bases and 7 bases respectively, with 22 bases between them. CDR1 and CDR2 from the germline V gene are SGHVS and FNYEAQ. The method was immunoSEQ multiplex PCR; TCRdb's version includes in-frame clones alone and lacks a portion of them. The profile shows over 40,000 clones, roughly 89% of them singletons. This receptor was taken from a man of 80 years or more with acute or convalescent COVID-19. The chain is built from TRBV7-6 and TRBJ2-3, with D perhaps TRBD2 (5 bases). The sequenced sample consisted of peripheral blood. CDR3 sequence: CASSVNSELAYYTQYF. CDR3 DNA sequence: TGTGCCAGCAGCGTCAATAGCGAACTCGCCTACTATACGCAGTATTTT.